This TCR beta chain was documented in a study of cytomegalovirus exposure and HLA in healthy donors. Study observations and caveats: In an earlier analysis, in roughly 600 donors, most V segments appeared productive either ~87% or ~30% of the time. The listing of 150 to 200 TCR beta chains classed them as cytomegalovirus-associated.

With regard to this clone: Its antigen is as yet unknown.

13 Jbeta primers and 60 Vbeta primers were used for the PCR. Produced via immunoSEQ multiplex PCR; TCRdb's table is partial and in-frame only. The data contain about 69,000 clones, about 78% of them singletons. V was clipped by 4 bases and J by 5 bases, with 9 bases between them. CDR1 and CDR2 from the germline V gene are MDHEN and SYDVKM. This CDR3 is 13 amino acids long. Sequencing was performed on PBMCs. V and J are TRBV28 and TRBJ1-5; possible D gene TRBD1, 5 bases. The TCR originated in a man aged 18 to 29 in good health and CMV-seronegative. CDR3 nucleotide sequence: TGTGCCAGCAGTTCCCCAGGGTATCAGCCCCAGCATTTT. Encoded protein: CASSSPGYQPQHF. The whole variable domain, filled in from reference TRBV28 and TRBJ1-5, reads DVKVTQSSRYLVKRTGEKVFLECVQDMDHENMFWYRQDPGLGLRLIYFSYDVKMKEKGDIPEGYSVSREKKERFSLILESASTNQTSMYLCASSSPGYQPQHFGDGTRLSIL.